This paragraph covers one T cell receptor (beta chain) sequence. TCRbeta library construction was performed incorporating unique molecular identifiers. TCRdb processed the PCR reads anew with MiXCR; each CDR3 protein has one entry. Among about 540,000 distinct CDR3 sequences listed, about 17% were seen once. The data derive from a study of T-cell reconstitution after alpha-beta-depleted transplantation in children. V was cut by 5 bases and J by 2 bases, with 7 bases left in between. Germline V gene lookup returns CDR1 SQVTM and CDR2 ANQGSEA. The length of the CDR3 is 11 residues. The chain is built from TRBV29-1 and TRBJ2-7; no definite D call. This sample comprised PBMCs from the stem cell graft donor, obtained from the stem cell graft. The TCR originated in a human donor who donated a stem cell graft to a child with acute lymphoblastic leukemia. The CDR3 DNA follows: TGCAGCGTTTTAGTTACCTACGAGCAGTACTTC. This encodes CSVLVTYEQYF.